The rows below give T cell receptor beta chains drawn from one sample of a study of vaccination effects on CD4 cells after COVID-19. The antigens for these receptors are not known. Measured with immunoSEQ multiplex PCR; TCRdb has only the in-frame clones, and not every one. Of 20,000 to 30,000 clones in the sample, roughly 72% are singletons; the top ten hold around 18%. The sequenced sample was CD4+ T cells from PBMCs cultured with SARS-CoV-2 spike peptides, obtained before COVID-19 vaccination. The receptors were sampled from a human donor who had a prior SARS-CoV-2 infection. Each CDR3 is given with its conserved first and last residue. D genes are given only for firm matches. Size is stated for part of the rows, as once, few or many counts, or as a class when the clone is expanded.

j_call: TRBJ2-3; d_call: -; v_call: TRBV28; clone_size: -; cdr3_aa: CASPPSRVRGADTQYF; cdr3_nt: TGTGCCAGCCCCCCGTCCCGGGTCAGGGGGGCAGATACGCAGTATTTT
j_call: TRBJ2-5; d_call: TRBD1; v_call: TRBV19; clone_size: -; cdr3_aa: CASSRWTGGGLETQYF; cdr3_nt: TGTGCCAGTAGTAGGTGGACAGGGGGCGGTTTGGAGACCCAGTACTTC
j_call: TRBJ2-2; d_call: TRBD2; v_call: TRBV11-1; clone_size: -; cdr3_aa: CASSVYLAGGTGELFF; cdr3_nt: TGTGCCAGCAGCGTCTATCTAGCGGGAGGAACCGGGGAGCTGTTTTTT
j_call: TRBJ1-5; d_call: -; v_call: TRBV7-6; clone_size: -; cdr3_aa: CASSLVQGLPNQPQHF; cdr3_nt: TGTGCCAGCAGCTTAGTCCAGGGCCTTCCCAATCAGCCCCAGCATTTT
j_call: TRBJ2-1; d_call: TRBD2; v_call: TRBV24-1; clone_size: -; cdr3_aa: CATSDTSGATYNEQFF; cdr3_nt: TGTGCCACCAGTGACACAAGCGGGGCGACCTACAATGAGCAGTTCTTC
j_call: TRBJ2-3; d_call: TRBD2; v_call: TRBV24-1; clone_size: -; cdr3_aa: CATSDTRASGRAGTQYF; cdr3_nt: TGTGCCACCAGTGATACCCGGGCTAGCGGGAGGGCCGGTACGCAGTATTTT
j_call: TRBJ2-3; d_call: -; v_call: TRBV11-3; clone_size: -; cdr3_aa: CASSLGFTSTDTQYF; cdr3_nt: TGTGCCAGCAGCTTAGGTTTTACTAGCACAGATACGCAGTATTTT
j_call: TRBJ2-4; d_call: TRBD2; v_call: TRBV7-2; clone_size: -; cdr3_aa: CASSLEGILAGENIQYF; cdr3_nt: TGTGCCAGCAGCTTAGAGGGCATACTAGCGGGAGAGAACATTCAGTACTTC
j_call: TRBJ1-4; d_call: -; v_call: TRBV18; clone_size: -; cdr3_aa: CASSPRAYPNEKLFF; cdr3_nt: TGTGCCAGCTCACCACGCGCCTATCCTAATGAAAAACTGTTTTTT
j_call: TRBJ1-2; d_call: -; v_call: TRBV21-1; clone_size: -; cdr3_aa: CASSKVRGILGALYGYTF; cdr3_nt: TGTGCCAGCAGCAAAGTCCGTGGGATATTGGGGGCCCTCTATGGCTACACCTTC
j_call: TRBJ1-2; d_call: -; v_call: TRBV6-5; clone_size: -; cdr3_aa: CASSSRDLRGYTF; cdr3_nt: TGTGCCAGCTCCTCTAGGGACTTGCGTGGCTACACCTTC
j_call: TRBJ2-1; d_call: TRBD2; v_call: TRBV2; clone_size: -; cdr3_aa: CASSVPTSGAAPIIPQKQFF; cdr3_nt: TGTGCCAGCAGTGTTCCAACTAGCGGGGCCGCACCGATAATTCCCCAAAAGCAGTTCTTC
j_call: TRBJ2-7; d_call: -; v_call: TRBV11-3; clone_size: -; cdr3_aa: CASSLARHSYEQYF; cdr3_nt: TGTGCCAGCAGCTTAGCCAGACACTCCTACGAGCAGTACTTC
j_call: TRBJ1-2; d_call: -; v_call: TRBV6-5; clone_size: -; cdr3_aa: CASSPGGDYGYTF; cdr3_nt: TGTGCCAGCAGTCCCGGTGGAGACTATGGCTACACCTTC
j_call: TRBJ2-7; d_call: TRBD1; v_call: TRBV30; clone_size: -; cdr3_aa: CAWEQDRVEQYF; cdr3_nt: TGTGCCTGGGAACAGGACAGGGTGGAGCAGTACTTC
j_call: TRBJ2-5; d_call: -; v_call: TRBV5-4; clone_size: -; cdr3_aa: CASSFRGRETQYF; cdr3_nt: TGTGCCAGCAGCTTTAGGGGTCGCGAGACCCAGTACTTC
j_call: TRBJ1-5; d_call: -; v_call: TRBV3-1/TRBV3-2; clone_size: -; cdr3_aa: CASQETEVGNQPQHF; cdr3_nt: TGTGCCAGCCAGGAAACAGAGGTCGGCAATCAGCCCCAGCATTTT
j_call: TRBJ2-2; d_call: TRBD2; v_call: TRBV4-3; clone_size: large; cdr3_aa: CASSQEASGPINTGELFF; cdr3_nt: TGCGCCAGCAGCCAAGAGGCTAGCGGGCCTATTAACACCGGGGAGCTGTTTTTT
j_call: TRBJ2-3; d_call: TRBD2; v_call: TRBV5-4; clone_size: few; cdr3_aa: CASSGGRADTQYF; cdr3_nt: TGTGCCAGCAGCGGGGGGAGGGCCGATACGCAGTATTTT
j_call: TRBJ1-2; d_call: -; v_call: TRBV7-6; clone_size: once; cdr3_aa: CASSSQRRGGVGHGYTF; cdr3_nt: TGTGCCAGCAGCTCCCAAAGACGGGGTGGAGTAGGCCATGGCTACACCTTC
j_call: TRBJ2-1; d_call: TRBD2; v_call: TRBV18; clone_size: -; cdr3_aa: CASSFTAGTSGHNEQFF; cdr3_nt: TGTGCCAGCTCATTCACCGCCGGGACTAGCGGGCACAATGAGCAGTTCTTC
j_call: TRBJ2-7; d_call: TRBD2; v_call: TRBV5-1; clone_size: -; cdr3_aa: CASSSGTSSPEQYF; cdr3_nt: TGCGCCAGCAGCTCCGGGACTAGCTCGCCCGAGCAGTACTTC
j_call: TRBJ1-1; d_call: TRBD1; v_call: TRBV7-3; clone_size: once; cdr3_aa: CASSTIRDRGAWAEAFF; cdr3_nt: TGTGCCAGCAGCACGATCCGGGACAGGGGGGCATGGGCTGAAGCTTTCTTT
j_call: TRBJ2-6; d_call: -; v_call: TRBV19; clone_size: -; cdr3_aa: CASSIILPGWGSGANVLTF; cdr3_nt: TGTGCCAGTAGTATTATTTTGCCCGGTTGGGGTTCTGGGGCCAACGTCCTGACTTTC